One and the same sample provided the 5 T cell receptor beta chains below, sequenced in a study of molecular identifiers for immune sequencing clone quantification. TCRdb fed the PCR reads into MiXCR, producing one record per CDR3 protein. The table shows 80,000 to 100,000 distinct CDR3 sequences, with more than 20% occurring only once. The material sequenced was naive CD8+ T cells from blood, with Jurkat cell RNA spiked in. The subset is: FACS-sorted CD8+CD4-CCR7+CD45RA+ naive T cells. These receptors came from a human donor in good health. Some libraries in this study had Jurkat cell RNA spiked in.

Notes on this clonotype: A single base separates this from a much larger clone, so it may be a read error. The rearrangement links TRBV11-2 to TRBJ2-3; 8 bases are shared with TRBD1. Germline assignment: CDR1 SGHAT and CDR2 FQNNGV. This CDR3 comprises 17 residues. The CDR3, as DNA: TGTGCCAGCAGCGTAGAGTATCAGGGGGCCGACGCAGATACGCAGTATTTT. This codes for CASSVEYQGADADTQYF.

This clonotype came up many times. The chain carries TRBV4-3 and TRBJ2-2; D is perhaps TRBD1 (6 bases). Germline CDR1 is LGHNA and CDR2 is YSLEER. V lost 0 bases to trimming and J lost 5 bases, with 10 bases between them. This CDR3 contains 15 residues. CDR3 in DNA: TGCGCCAGCAGCCAAGATAGGCAGGGGACCGGGGAGCTGTTTTTT. Its translation: CASSQDRQGTGELFF.

This clonotype was detected many times. The rearrangement joins TRBV7-6 to TRBJ1-1; D is unresolved. Germline CDR1 and CDR2: SGHVS and FNYEAQ. This CDR3 comprises 14 residues. The V and J ends lost 1 base and 0 bases respectively, with 6 bases between them. The CDR3 DNA reads TGTGCCAGCAGCTTAGTAGGAGTGAACACTGAAGCTTTCTTT. This encodes CASSLVGVNTEAFF.

This clonotype was picked up many times. The V gene is TRBV7-9, the J gene TRBJ1-5, with D unclear. The CDR3 has 16 residues. V was trimmed by 0 bases and J by 0 bases, leaving 9 bases between them. CDR1 and CDR2 from the germline V gene are SEHNR and FQNEAQ (reference sequence). CDR3 in amino acids: CASSLATAISNQPQHF. As DNA, the CDR3 is TGTGCCAGCAGCTTAGCGACGGCCATTAGCAATCAGCCCCAGCATTTT.

This clonotype came up a few times. The rearrangement links TRBV4-1 to TRBJ2-7, with D possibly matching TRBD2 (6 bases). V shed 0 bases and J shed 4 bases, with 10 bases lying between them. The V gene's germline CDR1 is MGHRA and CDR2 YSYEKL. This CDR3 contains 14 residues. Here the CDR3 reads CASSQDAGSYEQYF. CDR3 sequence (DNA): TGCGCCAGCAGCCAAGACGCGGGGTCTTACGAGCAGTACTTC.